This T cell receptor beta chain stems from a study of neurological immune-mediated disorders. Whole-study context: Secondary progressive cases numbered 3 among the 35 or so multiple sclerosis patients, while the other 31 were relapsing-remitting. Regarding the study as a whole: When grouped phylogenetically, the repertoires of 18 of the 34 multiple sclerosis patients fell together in one related-CDR3 cluster, which is a possible signature. None of the CDR3 amino acid sequences of expanded clones recurred across subjects, suggesting private repertoires in all groups.

Each CDR3 protein is one row after TCRdb ran MiXCR on the 5' RACE reads. This sample has tens of thousands of distinct CDR3 sequences, with under 5% found just once. This clonotype was counted many times. Antigen specificity is unknown. The sequenced sample consisted of PBMCs. This TCR was sampled from a woman between 45 and 65 years old with multiple sclerosis.

Written as DNA, the CDR3 is TGTGCCAGCAGCTTGGGACTAGCGGGGGCCGGCACAGATACGCAGTATTTT. Its translation: CASSLGLAGAGTDTQYF. This chain connects TRBV5-5 to TRBJ2-3; 12 bases are a match to TRBD2. Germline V gives CDR1 SGHKS, CDR2 YYEKEE (reference sequence). The CDR3 length is 17 residues. J gave up 1 base and V 0 bases, and 3 bases lay outside the gene matches.